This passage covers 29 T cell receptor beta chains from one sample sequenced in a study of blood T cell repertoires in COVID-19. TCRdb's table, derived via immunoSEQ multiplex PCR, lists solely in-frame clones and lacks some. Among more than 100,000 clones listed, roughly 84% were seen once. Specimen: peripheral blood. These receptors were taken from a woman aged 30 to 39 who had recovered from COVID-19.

CDR3 in amino acids: CASSYDRAGTGELFF. In DNA, the CDR3 is TGTGCCAGCAGTTACGACAGGGCCGGCACCGGGGAGCTGTTTTTT. The V gene is TRBV6-5, the J gene TRBJ2-2; 7 bases match TRBD1. This CDR3 contains 15 residues. Trimming removed 2 bases from V and 4 bases from J; junction bases left unmatched: 4. The V gene's germline CDR1 is MNHEY and CDR2 SVGAGI.

The CDR3 loop is CASSPGTSYSSSYNEQFF. CDR3 nucleotide sequence: TGTGCCAGCAGTCCCGGGACATCTTATTCGAGCTCCTACAATGAGCAGTTCTTC. The chain combines TRBV5-6 with TRBJ2-1; weak D call: TRBD1 (6 bases). Germline CDR1 is SGHDT and CDR2 is YYEEEE. The CDR3 is made up of 18 amino acids. V gave up 5 bases and J gave up 0 bases, with 21 bases separating them. The full variable domain, rest sourced from reference TRBV5-6 and TRBJ2-1, is DAGVTQSPTHLIKTRGQQVTLRCSPKSGHDTVSWYQQALGQGPQFIFQYYEEEERQRGNFPDRFSGHQFPNYSSELNVNALLLGDSALYLCASSPGTSYSSSYNEQFFGPGTRLTVL.

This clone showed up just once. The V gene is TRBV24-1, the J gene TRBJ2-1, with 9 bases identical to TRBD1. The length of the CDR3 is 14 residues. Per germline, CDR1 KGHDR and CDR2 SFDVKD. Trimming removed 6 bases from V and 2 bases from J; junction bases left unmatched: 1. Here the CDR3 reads CATSTGGPYNEQFF. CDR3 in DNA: TGTGCCACCAGTACAGGGGGCCCCTACAATGAGCAGTTCTTC.

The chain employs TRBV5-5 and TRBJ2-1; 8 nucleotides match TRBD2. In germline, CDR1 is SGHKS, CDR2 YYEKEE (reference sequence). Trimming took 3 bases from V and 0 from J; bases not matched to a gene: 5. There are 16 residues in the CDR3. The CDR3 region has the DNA TGTGCCAGCAGCTGGATCAGCGGGAGCTCCTACAATGAGCAGTTCTTC. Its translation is CASSWISGSSYNEQFF.

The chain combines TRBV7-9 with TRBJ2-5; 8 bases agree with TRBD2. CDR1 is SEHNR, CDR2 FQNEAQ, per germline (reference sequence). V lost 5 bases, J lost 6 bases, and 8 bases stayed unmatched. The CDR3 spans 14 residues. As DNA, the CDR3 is TGTGCCAGCAGCCCCAATAGCGGGATTCAGACCCAGTACTTC. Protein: CASSPNSGIQTQYF.

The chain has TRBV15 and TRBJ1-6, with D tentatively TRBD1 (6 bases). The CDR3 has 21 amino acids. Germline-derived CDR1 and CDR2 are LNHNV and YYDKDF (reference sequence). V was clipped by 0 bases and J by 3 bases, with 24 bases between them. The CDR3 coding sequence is TGTGCCACCAGCAGAGATTTTGACCAGGAGACAGGAGCGTACTATAATTCACCCCTCCACTTT. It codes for CATSRDFDQETGAYYNSPLHF.

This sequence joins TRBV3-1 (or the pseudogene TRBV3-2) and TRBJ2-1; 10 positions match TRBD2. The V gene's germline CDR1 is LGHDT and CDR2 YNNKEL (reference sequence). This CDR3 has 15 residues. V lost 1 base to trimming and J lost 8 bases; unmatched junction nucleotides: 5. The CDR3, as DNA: TGTGCCAGCAGCCAAGTATTAGCGGGGGGCGATGAGCAGTTCTTC. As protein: CASSQVLAGGDEQFF.

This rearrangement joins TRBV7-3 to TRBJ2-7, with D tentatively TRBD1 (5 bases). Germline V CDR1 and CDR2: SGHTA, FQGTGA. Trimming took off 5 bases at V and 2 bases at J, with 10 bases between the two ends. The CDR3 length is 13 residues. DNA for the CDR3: TGTGCCAGCAGCCCAGGGCCCACCTACGAGCAGTACTTC. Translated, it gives CASSPGPTYEQYF.

The CDR3 loop reads CASSKRQGNTEAFF. The CDR3 nucleotides read TGTGCCAGCAGCAAACGACAGGGGAACACTGAAGCTTTCTTT. The rearrangement joins TRBV7-9 to TRBJ1-1; 7 positions match TRBD1. V shed 5 bases, J shed 1 base, and the junction held 4 bases outside the gene matches. Germline V gives CDR1 SEHNR, CDR2 FQNEAQ (reference sequence). This CDR3 has 14 residues.

The CDR3 coding sequence is TGTGCCAGCACCGGAGACGAAAACTACGAGCAGTACTTC. Translating gives CASTGDENYEQYF. This rearrangement joins TRBV6-5 to TRBJ2-7; D is uncertain. This CDR3 contains 13 residues. V dropped 7 bases and J dropped 3 bases, with 13 bases sitting between them. Germline CDR1 and CDR2: MNHEY and SVGAGI.

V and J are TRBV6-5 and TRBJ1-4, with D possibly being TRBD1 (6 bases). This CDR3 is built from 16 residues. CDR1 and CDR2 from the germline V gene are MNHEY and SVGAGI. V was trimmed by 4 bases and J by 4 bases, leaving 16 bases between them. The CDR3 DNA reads TGTGCCAGCAGTTGGAGTTTGACAGGTCTTAATGAAAAACTGTTTTTT. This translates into CASSWSLTGLNEKLFF.

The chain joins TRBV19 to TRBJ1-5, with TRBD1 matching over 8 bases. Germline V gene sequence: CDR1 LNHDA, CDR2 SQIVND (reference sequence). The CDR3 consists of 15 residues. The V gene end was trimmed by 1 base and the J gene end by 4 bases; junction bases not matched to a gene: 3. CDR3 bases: TGTGCCAGTAGTATAGGTGACAGGGGAAATCAGCCCCAGCATTTT. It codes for CASSIGDRGNQPQHF. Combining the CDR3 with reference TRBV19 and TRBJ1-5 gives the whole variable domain DGGITQSPKYLFRKEGQNVTLSCEQNLNHDAMYWYRQDPGQGLRLIYYSQIVNDFQKGDIAEGYSVSREKKESFPLTVTSAQKNPTAFYLCASSIGDRGNQPQHFGDGTRLSIL.

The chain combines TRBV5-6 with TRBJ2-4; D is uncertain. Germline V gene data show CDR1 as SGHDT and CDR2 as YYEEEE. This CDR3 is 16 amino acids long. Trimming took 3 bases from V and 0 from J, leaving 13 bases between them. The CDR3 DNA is TGTGCCAGCAGCTCCCGGGTCGAAGGAGCCAAAAACATTCAGTACTTC. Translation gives CASSSRVEGAKNIQYF.

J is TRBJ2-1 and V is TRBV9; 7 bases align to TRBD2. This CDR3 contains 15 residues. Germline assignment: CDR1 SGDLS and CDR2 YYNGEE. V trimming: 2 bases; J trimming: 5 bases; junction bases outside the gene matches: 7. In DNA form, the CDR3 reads TGTGCCAGCAGCGTGCGGGGGAGCAAGGACAATGAGCAGTTCTTC. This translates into CASSVRGSKDNEQFF.

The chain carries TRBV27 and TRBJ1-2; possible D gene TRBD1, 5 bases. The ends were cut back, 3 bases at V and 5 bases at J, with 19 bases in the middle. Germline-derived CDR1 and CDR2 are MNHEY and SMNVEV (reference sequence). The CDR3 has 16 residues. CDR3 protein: CASSFLFGQGRYGYTF. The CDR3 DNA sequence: TGTGCCAGCAGTTTTCTTTTCGGCCAGGGCCGTTATGGCTACACCTTC.

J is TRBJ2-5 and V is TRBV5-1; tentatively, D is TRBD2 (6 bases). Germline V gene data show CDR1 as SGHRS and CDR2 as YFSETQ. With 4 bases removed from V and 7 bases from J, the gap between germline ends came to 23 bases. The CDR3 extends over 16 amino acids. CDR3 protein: CASSPGTATFAVTQYF. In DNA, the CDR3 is TGCGCCAGCAGCCCGGGGACTGCGACTTTCGCAGTGACCCAGTACTTC.

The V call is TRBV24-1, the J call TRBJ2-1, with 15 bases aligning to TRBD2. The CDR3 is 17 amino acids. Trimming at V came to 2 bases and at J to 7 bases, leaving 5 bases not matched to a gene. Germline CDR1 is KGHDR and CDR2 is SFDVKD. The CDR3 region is CATSDSGTSGRRNEQFF. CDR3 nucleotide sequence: TGTGCCACCAGTGATTCCGGGACTAGCGGGAGGAGGAATGAGCAGTTCTTC.

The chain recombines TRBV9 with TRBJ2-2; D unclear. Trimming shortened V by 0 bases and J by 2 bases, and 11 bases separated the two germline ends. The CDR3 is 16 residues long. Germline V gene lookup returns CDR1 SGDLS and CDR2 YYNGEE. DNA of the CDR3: TGTGCCAGCAGCGTAGAGACAAGTGCCAACACCGGGGAGCTGTTTTTT. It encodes CASSVETSANTGELFF.

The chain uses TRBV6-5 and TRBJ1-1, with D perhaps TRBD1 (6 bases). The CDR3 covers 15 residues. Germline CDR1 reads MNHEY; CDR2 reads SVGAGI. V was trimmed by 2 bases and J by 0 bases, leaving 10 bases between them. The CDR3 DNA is TGTGCCAGCAGTTACCCAGGGGCAATGAACACTGAAGCTTTCTTT. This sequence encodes CASSYPGAMNTEAFF.

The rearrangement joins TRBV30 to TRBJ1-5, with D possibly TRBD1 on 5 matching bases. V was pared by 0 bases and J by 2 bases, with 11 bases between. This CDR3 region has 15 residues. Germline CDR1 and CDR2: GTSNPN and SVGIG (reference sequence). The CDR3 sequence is CAWSVDGAGNQPQHF. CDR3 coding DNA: TGTGCCTGGAGTGTCGATGGGGCCGGCAATCAGCCCCAGCATTTT.

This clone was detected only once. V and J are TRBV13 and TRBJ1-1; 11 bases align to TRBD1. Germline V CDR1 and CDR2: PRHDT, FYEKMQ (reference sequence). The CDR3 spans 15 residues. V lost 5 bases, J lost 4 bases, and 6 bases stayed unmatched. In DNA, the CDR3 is TGTGCCAGCAGCGTACGGACAGGGGGCGGCACTGAAGCTTTCTTT. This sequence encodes CASSVRTGGGTEAFF. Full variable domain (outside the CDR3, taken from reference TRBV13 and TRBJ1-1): AAGVIQSPRHLIKEKRETATLKCYPIPRHDTVYWYQQGPGQDPQFLISFYEKMQSDKGSIPDRFSAQQFSDYHSELNMSSLELGDSALYFCASSVRTGGGTEAFFGQGTRLTVV.

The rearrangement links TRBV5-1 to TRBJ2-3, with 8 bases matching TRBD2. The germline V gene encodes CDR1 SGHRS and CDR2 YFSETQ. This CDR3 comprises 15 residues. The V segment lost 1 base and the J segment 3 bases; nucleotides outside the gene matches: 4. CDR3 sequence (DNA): TGCGCCAGCAGCTTGAACGGGGGGGCAACAGATACGCAGTATTTT. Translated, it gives CASSLNGGATDTQYF.

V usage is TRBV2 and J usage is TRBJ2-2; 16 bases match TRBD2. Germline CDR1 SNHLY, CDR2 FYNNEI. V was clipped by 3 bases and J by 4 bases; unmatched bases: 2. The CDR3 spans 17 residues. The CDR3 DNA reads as TGTGCCAGCAGTGAGGGACTAGCGGGGGGGTTCACCGGGGAGCTGTTTTTT. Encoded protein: CASSEGLAGGFTGELFF.

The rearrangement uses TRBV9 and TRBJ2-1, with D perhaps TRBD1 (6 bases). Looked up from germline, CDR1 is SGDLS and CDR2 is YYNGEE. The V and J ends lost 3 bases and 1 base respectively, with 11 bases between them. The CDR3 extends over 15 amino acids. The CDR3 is CASSGIRGSYNEQFF. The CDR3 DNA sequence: TGTGCCAGCAGCGGGATAAGGGGGTCCTACAATGAGCAGTTCTTC.

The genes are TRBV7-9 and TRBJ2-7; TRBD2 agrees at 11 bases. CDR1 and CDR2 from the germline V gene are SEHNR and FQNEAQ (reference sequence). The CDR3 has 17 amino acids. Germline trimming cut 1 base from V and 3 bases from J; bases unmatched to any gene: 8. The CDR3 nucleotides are TGTGCCAGCAGCTTAGGGCGTACTGGGACTAGCGGCTACGAGCAGTACTTC. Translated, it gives CASSLGRTGTSGYEQYF.

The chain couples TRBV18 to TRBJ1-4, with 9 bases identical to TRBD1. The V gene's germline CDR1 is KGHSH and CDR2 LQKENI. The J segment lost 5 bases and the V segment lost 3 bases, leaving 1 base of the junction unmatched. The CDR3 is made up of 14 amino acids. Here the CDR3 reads CASSPGTGNEKLFF. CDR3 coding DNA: TGTGCCAGCTCACCTGGGACAGGGAATGAAAAACTGTTTTTT.

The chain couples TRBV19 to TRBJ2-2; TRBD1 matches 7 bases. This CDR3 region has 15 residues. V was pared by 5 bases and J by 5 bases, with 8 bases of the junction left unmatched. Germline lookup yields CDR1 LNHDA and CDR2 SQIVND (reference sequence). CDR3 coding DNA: TGTGCCAGTAGTGCCCAGGGGGTATTGACCGGGGAGCTGTTTTTT. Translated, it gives CASSAQGVLTGELFF.

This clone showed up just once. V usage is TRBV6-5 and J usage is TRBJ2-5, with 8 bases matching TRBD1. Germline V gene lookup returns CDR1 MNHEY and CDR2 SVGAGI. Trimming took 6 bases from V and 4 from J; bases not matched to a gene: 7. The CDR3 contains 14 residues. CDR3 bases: TGTGCCAGCAGACCTGGACAGGGCCGAGAGACCCAGTACTTC. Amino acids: CASRPGQGRETQYF.

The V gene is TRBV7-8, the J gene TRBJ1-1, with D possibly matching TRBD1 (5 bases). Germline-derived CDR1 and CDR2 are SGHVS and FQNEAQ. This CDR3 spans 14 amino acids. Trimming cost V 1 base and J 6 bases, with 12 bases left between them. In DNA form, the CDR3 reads TGTGCCAGCAGCTTAGGGGGCGGTGGAGCTGAAGCTTTCTTT. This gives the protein CASSLGGGGAEAFF.